This passage covers 14 T cell receptor beta chains from one sample sequenced in a study of T cells expressing NK-cell markers. TCRdb reprocessed the 5' RACE reads and stores each CDR3 protein as one record, lacking DNA. This table holds around 260,000 distinct CDR3 sequences. The sequencing sample was made of blood T cells: a sorted CD56 or NKG2C T cell subset, CD4+ or CD8+ T cells, or bulk PBMC T cells (not recorded which). The receptor set was obtained from a woman between 18 and 69 years old in good health.

This chain links TRBV20-1 with TRBJ2-1; lacking DNA, the TRBD2 call made by TCRdb goes unchecked. The germline CDR1 and CDR2 sequences are DFQATT and SNEGSKA (reference sequence). The CDR3 sequence is 14 residues long. CDR3 protein: CSARDGRGDNEQFF.

This sequence joins TRBV12-3 or TRBV12-4 and TRBJ1-1; TCRdb's D call of TRBD1 is untestable without DNA. CDR3 length: 14 amino acids. This CDR3 reads CASTTRQGANRAFF.

This rearrangement joins TRBV18 to TRBJ1-6; TCRdb reports TRBD1, a call that lacks DNA to check it against. CDR1 and CDR2 from the germline V gene are KGHSH and LQKENI. The CDR3 is 14 residues long. CDR3 protein: CASSPYRANSPLHF.

The chain is built from TRBV5-6 and TRBJ2-3; TCRdb returns TRBD2, unconfirmable since there is no DNA. This CDR3 has 15 amino acids. The germline V gene has CDR1 SGHDT and CDR2 YYEEEE. CDR3: CASSWSGLIKDTQYF.

This chain joins TRBV20-1 and TRBJ2-1; TCRdb outputs TRBD2, but without DNA this stays unchecked. Germline CDR1 DFQATT, CDR2 SNEGSKA (reference sequence). The CDR3 runs to 18 residues. The chain's CDR3 is CSARDPGGPSKSYNEQFF.

The rearrangement joins TRBV7-8 to TRBJ2-1; with no DNA, the TCRdb D assignment of TRBD1 cannot be verified. The V gene's germline CDR1 is SGHVS and CDR2 FQNEAQ. This CDR3 is built from 16 residues. CDR3 in amino acids: CASSRERGGRYNEQFF.

The chain joins TRBV19 to TRBJ1-1. The germline V gene has CDR1 LNHDA and CDR2 SQIVND (reference sequence). The CDR3 loop spans 15 amino acids. CDR3 protein: CASSIVGRMNTEAFF.

This sequence joins TRBV6-2 or TRBV6-3 and TRBJ2-7. Germline values: CDR1 MNHEY, CDR2 SVGEGT. CDR3 length: 14 amino acids. The CDR3 sequence is CASSYSRLVYEQYF.

The genes are TRBV7-2 and TRBJ1-5. This CDR3 comprises 15 residues. From germline, CDR1 is SGHTA and CDR2 FQGNSA. This CDR3 reads CASSLEQRSNQPQHF.

This chain links TRBV12-3 or TRBV12-4 with TRBJ2-3. The CDR3 runs 12 residues. This CDR3 is CASSFNDDTQYF.

The chain employs TRBV12-3 or TRBV12-4 and TRBJ1-3. This CDR3 comprises 13 residues. This CDR3 reads CASTGVAGNTIYF.

The V call is TRBV10-3, the J call TRBJ2-1; TCRdb gives TRBD2 as the D gene, but with no DNA this cannot be confirmed. This CDR3 is 15 amino acids long. From germline, CDR1 is ENHRY and CDR2 SYGVKD. The CDR3 sequence is CAISGTSGEYNEQFF.

V gene TRBV6-6 combines with J gene TRBJ2-1; TCRdb reports TRBD2, a call that lacks DNA to check it against. The CDR3 length is 13 residues. CDR1 MNHNY and CDR2 SVGAGI come from the germline V gene (reference sequence). The CDR3 protein is CASGTSSKADQFF.

The chain is built from TRBV5-1 and TRBJ2-3; the D call from TCRdb, TRBD2, cannot be confirmed without DNA. The CDR3 has 14 amino acids. Germline assignment: CDR1 SGHRS and CDR2 YFSETQ. The CDR3 sequence is CASGRDLPRDTQYF.